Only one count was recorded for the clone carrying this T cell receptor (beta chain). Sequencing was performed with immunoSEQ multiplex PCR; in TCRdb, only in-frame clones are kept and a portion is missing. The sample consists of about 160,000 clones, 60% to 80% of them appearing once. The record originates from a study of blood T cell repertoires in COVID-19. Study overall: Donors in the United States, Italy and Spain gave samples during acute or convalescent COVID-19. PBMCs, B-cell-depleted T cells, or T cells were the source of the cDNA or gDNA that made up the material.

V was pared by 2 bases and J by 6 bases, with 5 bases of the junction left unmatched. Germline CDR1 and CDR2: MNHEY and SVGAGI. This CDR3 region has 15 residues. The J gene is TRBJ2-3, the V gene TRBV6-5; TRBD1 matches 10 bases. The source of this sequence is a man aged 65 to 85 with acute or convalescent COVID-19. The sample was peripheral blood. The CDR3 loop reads CASSYATGGEDTQYF. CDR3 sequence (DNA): TGTGCCAGCAGTTACGCGACAGGGGGCGAGGATACGCAGTATTTT.